The rows below give T cell receptor beta chains drawn from one sample of a study of CD8 T cells in Susac syndrome. MiXCR, run by TCRdb on the immunoSEQ multiplex PCR reads, gives a single entry per CDR3 protein. The top ten clones hold around 0.21% of a sample with about 300,000 distinct CDR3 sequences, approximately 85% of them seen once. Material: CD8+ T cells from PBMCs. The receptors derive from a human donor with multiple sclerosis. CDR3s include the opening cysteine and the closing phenylalanine or tryptophan. D genes are given only for firm matches. The size of a clone is reported for some rows only, either as once, few or many, or as a class for expanded clones.

d_call	clone_size	v_call	cdr3_length	j_call	cdr3_aa	cdr3_nt
TRBD2	.	TRBV5-4	16	TRBJ2-1	CASSLVYVAGDDEQFF	TGTGCCAGCAGCTTGGTGTATGTAGCGGGAGACGATGAGCAGTTCTTC
.	.	TRBV6-5	15	TRBJ1-1	CASSYLRGVNTEAFF	TGTGCCAGCAGTTATCTCCGAGGGGTGAACACTGAAGCTTTCTTT
.	once	TRBV25-1	12	TRBJ1-5	CASSEAGQPQHF	TGTGCCAGCAGTGAAGCGGGTCAGCCCCAGCATTTT
.	once	TRBV28	15	TRBJ1-2	CASSSGTDAYYGYTF	TGTGCCAGCAGTTCCGGGACTGATGCTTATTATGGCTACACCTTC
.	.	TRBV28	15	TRBJ2-7	CASSLFERSSYEQYF	TGTGCCAGCAGCCTGTTTGAGCGGAGCTCCTACGAGCAGTACTTC
.	.	TRBV10-3	17	TRBJ2-4	CAISVNLTRIAKNIQYF	TGTGCCATCAGTGTGAATCTGACTAGGATAGCCAAAAACATTCAGTACTTC
.	.	TRBV3-1	15	TRBJ1-2	CASSQGAATSYGYTF	TGTGCCAGCAGCCAAGGTGCCGCTACCTCCTATGGCTACACCTTC
.	.	TRBV5-6	15	TRBJ1-2	CASSLGDGGYYGYTF	TGTGCCAGCAGCTTGGGGGACGGGGGCTACTATGGCTACACCTTC
.	.	TRBV14	17	TRBJ2-6	CASSRGVTFSGANVLTF	TGTGCCAGCAGCCGGGGGGTTACCTTCTCTGGGGCCAACGTCCTGACTTTC
.	.	TRBV24-1	15	TRBJ1-5	CATSGPAGGNQPQHF	TGTGCCACCTCGGGGCCCGCAGGGGGCAATCAGCCCCAGCATTTT
.	.	TRBV5-1	14	TRBJ1-4	CASSLEQGGMKLFF	TGCGCCAGCAGCTTGGAACAGGGCGGGATGAAACTGTTTTTT
TRBD2	.	TRBV3-1	21	TRBJ2-1	CASSQENEGLAEGSSYNEQFF	TGTGCCAGCAGCCAAGAAAACGAGGGACTAGCGGAAGGGAGCTCCTACAATGAGCAGTTCTTC
.	.	TRBV4-3	15	TRBJ2-7	CASSQWYGASYEQYF	TGCGCCAGCAGCCAGTGGTACGGCGCCTCCTACGAGCAGTACTTC
.	.	TRBV10-2	14	TRBJ1-1	CASSEPGVSTEAFF	TGCGCCAGCAGTGAGCCAGGGGTGTCCACTGAAGCTTTCTTT
.	.	TRBV4-1	15	TRBJ1-2	CASSHGTSANYGYTF	TGCGCCAGCAGCCACGGGACTTCAGCTAACTATGGCTACACCTTC
TRBD1	.	TRBV3-1	13	TRBJ2-2	CATRQGAGGELFF	TGTGCCACCCGACAGGGGGCGGGCGGGGAGCTGTTTTTT
TRBD2	.	TRBV4-1	17	TRBJ2-7	CASSLLTSGSVSYEQYF	TGCGCCAGCAGTCTTTTGACTAGCGGGAGTGTATCCTACGAGCAGTACTTC
.	.	TRBV12-3/TRBV12-4	13	TRBJ2-1	CASSPFGRGEQFF	TGTGCCAGCAGTCCGTTCGGGCGGGGAGAGCAGTTCTTC
TRBD2	.	TRBV27	15	TRBJ2-1	CASSFGAGGANEQFF	TGTGCCAGCAGTTTCGGCGCGGGAGGTGCCAATGAGCAGTTCTTC
.	.	TRBV12-3/TRBV12-4	15	TRBJ1-4	CASSPILATNEKLFF	TGTGCCAGCAGCCCTATCCTCGCAACTAATGAAAAACTGTTTTTT
.	once	TRBV7-3	15	TRBJ2-3	CASSLGNGGPDTQYF	TGTGCCAGCAGCTTAGGGAATGGTGGGCCAGATACGCAGTATTTT
.	.	TRBV6-5	15	TRBJ2-5	CASRVRNSLQETQYF	TGTGCCAGCCGTGTTCGGAACAGTCTCCAAGAGACCCAGTACTTC
.	once	TRBV4-3	14	TRBJ1-1	CASSQGGSTTEAFF	TGCGCCAGCAGCCAAGGGGGTTCAACAACCGAAGCTTTCTTT
TRBD2	few	TRBV7-2	16	TRBJ2-5	CASSLASAGALETQYF	TGTGCCAGCAGCTTAGCCTCGGCGGGAGCCCTGGAGACCCAGTACTTC
.	.	TRBV5-4	14	TRBJ1-2	CASSPGFTSYGYTF	TGTGCCAGCAGCCCAGGGTTCACTTCGTACGGCTACACCTTC
.	.	TRBV12-3/TRBV12-4	14	TRBJ1-2	CASSSGFSGAGYTF	TGTGCCAGCAGTTCGGGATTCTCGGGAGCTGGCTACACCTTC
TRBD2	.	TRBV13	15	TRBJ2-7	CASSLDRTSRYEQYF	TGTGCCAGCAGCCTAGATCGGACTAGCAGATACGAGCAGTACTTC
.	.	TRBV13	17	TRBJ1-1	CASSLGGYGGRNTEAFF	TGTGCCAGCAGCTTAGGCGGGTATGGGGGGCGGAACACTGAAGCTTTCTTT
TRBD2	.	TRBV7-9	16	TRBJ2-1	CASSSIAGRRYNEQFF	TGTGCCAGCAGTTCCATAGCGGGAAGGAGATACAATGAGCAGTTCTTC
.	.	TRBV10-3	11	TRBJ2-7	CAISEGLEQYF	TGTGCCATCAGTGAGGGACTTGAGCAGTACTTC
.	.	TRBV5-6	14	TRBJ1-2	CASSTGTLTYGYTF	TGTGCCAGCAGCACAGGGACACTCACCTATGGCTACACCTTC
.	once	TRBV6-6	14	TRBJ2-1	CASSSTGTYNEQFF	TGTGCCAGCAGTTCCACGGGGACCTACAATGAGCAGTTCTTC
.	once	TRBV12-3/TRBV12-4	14	TRBJ2-5	CASRKRPGQETQYF	TGTGCCAGCAGGAAGAGGCCAGGGCAAGAGACCCAGTACTTC
TRBD2	.	TRBV28	15	TRBJ2-3	CASSLRAGGADTQYF	TGTGCCAGCAGTTTAAGAGCGGGAGGAGCAGATACGCAGTATTTT
.	.	TRBV21-1	16	TRBJ2-6	CASSQDGCAGANVLTF	TGTGCCAGCAGCCAGGACGGTTGTGCTGGGGCCAACGTCCTGACTTTC
.	.	TRBV4-1	11	TRBJ2-4	CASSQAGIQYF	TGCGCCAGCAGCCAAGCGGGGATTCAGTACTTC
.	.	TRBV9	16	TRBJ2-3	CASSVAWDQGADTQYF	TGTGCCAGCAGCGTAGCGTGGGACCAGGGCGCAGATACGCAGTATTTT
.	few	TRBV4-1	13	TRBJ1-1	CASSQQEYTEAFF	TGCGCCAGCAGCCAACAGGAGTACACTGAAGCTTTCTTT
.	.	TRBV6-6	14	TRBJ1-2	CASIPLASSYGYTF	TGTGCCAGCATCCCTTTAGCAAGCTCCTATGGCTACACCTTC
.	.	TRBV7-2	16	TRBJ2-7	CASSHIRRGGLYEQYF	TGTGCCAGCAGCCATATCAGAAGGGGGGGGCTCTACGAGCAGTACTTC
TRBD1	.	TRBV7-9	15	TRBJ1-5	CASSLSGQGSQPQHF	TGTGCCAGCAGCCTCTCGGGACAGGGTTCACAGCCCCAGCATTTT
TRBD1	.	TRBV7-2	15	TRBJ1-3	CASSWDRSSGNTIYF	TGTGCCAGCAGCTGGGACAGGTCCTCTGGAAACACCATATATTTT
TRBD2	.	TRBV7-9	17	TRBJ2-1	CASRPYPGLAGVNEQFF	TGTGCCAGCAGACCTTACCCGGGACTAGCGGGAGTCAATGAGCAGTTCTTC
.	.	TRBV28	13	TRBJ2-7	CASSLPRTYEQYF	TGTGCCAGCAGTTTACCCAGGACCTACGAGCAGTACTTC
.	few	TRBV11-2	13	TRBJ1-1	CAEGEGTNTEAFF	TGTGCCGAAGGCGAGGGGACCAACACTGAAGCTTTCTTT
.	.	TRBV9	15	TRBJ2-7	CASSVEKGGPYEQYF	TGTGCCAGCAGCGTAGAAAAGGGGGGTCCCTACGAGCAGTACTTC
TRBD2	.	TRBV7-9	15	TRBJ2-2	CASSLPLGLPGELFF	TGTGCCAGCAGCTTACCCCTGGGACTACCCGGGGAGCTGTTTTTT
.	few	TRBV7-9	13	TRBJ2-1	CASSPPRYNEQFF	TGTGCCAGCAGCCCCCCTAGATACAATGAGCAGTTCTTC
.	.	TRBV7-4	18	TRBJ2-1	CASSLGSVLLSSYNEQFF	TGTGCCAGCAGCTTAGGCAGCGTACTCCTGAGCTCCTACAATGAGCAGTTCTTC
.	.	TRBV5-1	16	TRBJ1-1	CASSLANVQMNTEAFF	TGCGCCAGCAGCTTGGCCAACGTACAGATGAACACTGAAGCTTTCTTT
.	.	TRBV6-2/TRBV6-3	16	TRBJ1-5	CASRLSTTPYNQPQHF	TGTGCCAGCCGATTATCCACGACCCCTTACAATCAGCCCCAGCATTTT